The 5 T cell receptor beta chains below all came from one sample that was sequenced in a study of blood T cell repertoires in COVID-19. Repertoires were generated with immunoSEQ multiplex PCR, while TCRdb's copy carries only in-frame clones and drops some. The repertoire has 200,000 to 250,000 clones, approximately 85% of them found once; the top ten carry over 7.5%. The sample consisted of PBMCs or T cells enriched from blood (not recorded which). The receptors stem from a woman between 45 and 60 years old with acute COVID-19.

The chain is built from TRBV7-2 and TRBJ2-2, with 10 nucleotides matching TRBD2. The ends lost 3 bases at V and 3 bases at J; junction bases unmatched: 4. CDR1 and CDR2 (germline): SGHTA, FQGNSA. The CDR3 extends over 16 amino acids. The CDR3 nucleotides read TGTGCCAGCAGCTTTCAAGCGGGGGGGGACACCGGGGAGCTGTTTTTT. Its translation: CASSFQAGGDTGELFF. The whole variable domain, filled in from reference TRBV7-2 and TRBJ2-2, reads GAGVSQSPSNKVTEKGKDVELRCDPISGHTALYWYRQSLGQGLEFLIYFQGNSAPDKSGLPSDRFSAERTGGSVSTLTIQRTQQEDSAVYLCASSFQAGGDTGELFFGEGSRLTVL.

The V and J genes are TRBV19 and TRBJ2-4; weak D call: TRBD2 (5 bases). Trimming removed 4 bases from V and 0 bases from J, with 13 bases in between. The CDR3 loop spans 16 amino acids. Germline-derived CDR1 and CDR2 are LNHDA and SQIVND (reference sequence). CDR3 region: CASSNPSGLAKNIQYF. Here the CDR3 DNA reads TGTGCCAGTAGTAACCCGAGCGGCCTAGCCAAAAACATTCAGTACTTC.

Comments on this clone: The sample contains more than one DNA sequence encoding this CDR3. This chain uses TRBV18 with TRBJ1-2; TRBD1 is a possible D gene (5 bases). The germline V gene encodes CDR1 KGHSH and CDR2 LQKENI. Trimming cost V 3 bases and J 3 bases, with 8 bases left between them. The CDR3 has 13 residues. This CDR3 reads CASSPDSDYGYTF. CDR3 coding DNA: TGTGCCAGCTCACCTGACAGCGACTATGGCTACACCTTC. The whole variable domain, remainder taken from reference TRBV18 and TRBJ1-2, is NAGVMQNPRHLVRRRGQEARLRCSPMKGHSHVYWYRQLPEEGLKFMVYLQKENIIDESGMPKERFSAEFPKEGPSILRIQQVVRGDSAAYFCASSPDSDYGYTFGSGTRLTVV.

The V gene is TRBV7-2, the J gene TRBJ2-1; 7 bases are a match to TRBD1. The germline CDR1 and CDR2 sequences are SGHTA and FQGNSA. J lost 5 bases, V lost 1 base, and 5 bases had no gene match. The CDR3 consists of 15 residues. The CDR3, as DNA: TGTGCCAGCAGCTTAGGACAGGGTCTGAACAATGAGCAGTTCTTC. Residues: CASSLGQGLNNEQFF.

The CDR3 DNA is TGTGCCAGCAGACCCCGTGAGAGACAGGGCTATTTGAGCAATCAGCCCCAGCATTTT. This encodes CASRPRERQGYLSNQPQHF. V usage is TRBV27 and J usage is TRBJ1-5, with TRBD1 matching over 7 bases. CDR3 length: 19 amino acids. Trimming took 6 bases from V and 1 from J; bases not matched to a gene: 18. Germline loops: CDR1 MNHEY, CDR2 SMNVEV (reference sequence).